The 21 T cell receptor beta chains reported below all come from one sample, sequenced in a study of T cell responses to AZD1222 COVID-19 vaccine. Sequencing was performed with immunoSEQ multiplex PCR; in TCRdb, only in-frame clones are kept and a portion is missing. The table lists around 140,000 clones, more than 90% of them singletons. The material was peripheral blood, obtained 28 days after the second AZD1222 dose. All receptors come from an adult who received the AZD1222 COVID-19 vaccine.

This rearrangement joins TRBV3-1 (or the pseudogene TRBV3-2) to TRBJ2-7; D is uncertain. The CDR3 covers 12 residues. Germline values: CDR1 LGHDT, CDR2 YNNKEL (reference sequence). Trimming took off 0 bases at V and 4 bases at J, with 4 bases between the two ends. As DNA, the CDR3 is TGTGCCAGCAGCCAAGATTGGTACGAGCAGTACTTC. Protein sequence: CASSQDWYEQYF.

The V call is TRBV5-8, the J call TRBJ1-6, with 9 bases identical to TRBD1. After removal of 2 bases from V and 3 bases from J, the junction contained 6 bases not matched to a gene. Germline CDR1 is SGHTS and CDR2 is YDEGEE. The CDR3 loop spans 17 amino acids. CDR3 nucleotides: TGTGCCAGCAGCTTAGGGACAGGGACCGACTATAATTCACCCCTCCACTTT. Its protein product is CASSLGTGTDYNSPLHF.

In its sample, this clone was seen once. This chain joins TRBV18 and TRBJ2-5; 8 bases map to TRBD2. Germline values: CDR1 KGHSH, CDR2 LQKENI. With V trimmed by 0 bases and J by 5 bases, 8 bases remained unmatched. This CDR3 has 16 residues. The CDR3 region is CASSPPGTSRRETQYF. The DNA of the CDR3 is TGTGCCAGCTCACCACCGGGGACTAGTAGACGGGAGACCCAGTACTTC.

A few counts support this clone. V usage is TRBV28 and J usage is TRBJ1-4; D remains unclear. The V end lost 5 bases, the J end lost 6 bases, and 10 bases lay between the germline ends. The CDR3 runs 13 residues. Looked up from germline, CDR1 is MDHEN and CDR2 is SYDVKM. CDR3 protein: CASSGRLYEKLFF. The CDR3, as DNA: TGTGCCAGCAGTGGACGGTTATATGAAAAACTGTTTTTT. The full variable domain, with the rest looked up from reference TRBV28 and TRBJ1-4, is DVKVTQSSRYLVKRTGEKVFLECVQDMDHENMFWYRQDPGLGLRLIYFSYDVKMKEKGDIPEGYSVSREKKERFSLILESASTNQTSMYLCASSGRLYEKLFFGSGTQLSVL.

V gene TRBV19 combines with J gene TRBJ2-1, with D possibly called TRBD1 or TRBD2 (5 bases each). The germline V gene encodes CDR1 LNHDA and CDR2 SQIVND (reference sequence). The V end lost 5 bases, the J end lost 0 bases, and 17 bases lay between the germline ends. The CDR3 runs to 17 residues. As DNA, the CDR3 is TGTGCCAGTAGTGTCCTTATGGGGGAGAGCTCCTACAATGAGCAGTTCTTC. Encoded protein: CASSVLMGESSYNEQFF.

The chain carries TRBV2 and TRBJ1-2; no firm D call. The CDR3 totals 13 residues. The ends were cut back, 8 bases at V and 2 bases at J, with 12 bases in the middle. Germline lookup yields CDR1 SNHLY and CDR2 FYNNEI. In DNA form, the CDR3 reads TGTGCCAGCCCCAGGATCTTCAACTATGGCTACACCTTC. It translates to CASPRIFNYGYTF.

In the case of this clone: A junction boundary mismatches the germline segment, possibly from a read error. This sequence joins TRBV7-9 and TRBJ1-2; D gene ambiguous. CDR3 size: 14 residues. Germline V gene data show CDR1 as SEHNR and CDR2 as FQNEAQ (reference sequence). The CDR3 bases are TGTGCCAGCACCTTAGCGGAACTTAACTATGGCTACACCTTC. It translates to CASTLAELNYGYTF.

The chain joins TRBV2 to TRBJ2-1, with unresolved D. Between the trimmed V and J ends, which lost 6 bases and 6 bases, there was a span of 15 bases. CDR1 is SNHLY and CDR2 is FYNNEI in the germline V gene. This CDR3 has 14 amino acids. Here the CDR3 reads CASRGYDKANEQFF. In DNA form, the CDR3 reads TGTGCCAGCAGGGGGTATGACAAGGCCAATGAGCAGTTCTTC. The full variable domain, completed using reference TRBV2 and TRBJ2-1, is EPEVTQTPSHQVTQMGQEVILRCVPISNHLYFYWYRQILGQKVEFLVSFYNNEISEKSEIFDDQFSVERPDGSNFTLKIRSTKLEDSAMYFCASRGYDKANEQFFGPGTRLTVL.

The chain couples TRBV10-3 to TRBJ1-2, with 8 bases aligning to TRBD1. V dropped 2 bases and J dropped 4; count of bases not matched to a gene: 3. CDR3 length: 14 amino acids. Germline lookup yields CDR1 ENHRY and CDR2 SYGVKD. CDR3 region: CAISEAQGAYGYTF. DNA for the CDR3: TGTGCCATCAGTGAGGCTCAGGGGGCCTATGGCTACACCTTC.

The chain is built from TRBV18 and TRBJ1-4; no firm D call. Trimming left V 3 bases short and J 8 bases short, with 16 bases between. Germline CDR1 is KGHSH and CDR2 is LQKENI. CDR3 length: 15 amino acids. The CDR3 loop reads CASSPPGSSKEKLFF. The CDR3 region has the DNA TGTGCCAGCTCACCTCCTGGCAGTTCAAAGGAAAAACTGTTTTTT.

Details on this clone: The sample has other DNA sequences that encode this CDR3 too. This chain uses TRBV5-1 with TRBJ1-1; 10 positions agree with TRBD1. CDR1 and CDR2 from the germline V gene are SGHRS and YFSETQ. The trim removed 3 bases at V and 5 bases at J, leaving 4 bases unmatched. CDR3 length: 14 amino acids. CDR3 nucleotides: TGCGCCAGCAGCTCGGGACAGGGGTTTACTGAAGCTTTCTTT. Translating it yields CASSSGQGFTEAFF.

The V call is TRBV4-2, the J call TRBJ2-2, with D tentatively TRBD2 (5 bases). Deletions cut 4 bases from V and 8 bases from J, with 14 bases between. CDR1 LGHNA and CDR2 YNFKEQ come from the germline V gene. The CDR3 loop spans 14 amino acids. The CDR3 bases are TGTGCCAGCAGCCCCACTACTAGGGAAGGGGAGCTGTTTTTT. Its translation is CASSPTTREGELFF.

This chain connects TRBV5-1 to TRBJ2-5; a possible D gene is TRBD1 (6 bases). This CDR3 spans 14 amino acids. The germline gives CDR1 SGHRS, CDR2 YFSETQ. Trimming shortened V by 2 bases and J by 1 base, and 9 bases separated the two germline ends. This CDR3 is CASSFQGSQETQYF. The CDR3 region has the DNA TGCGCCAGCAGCTTCCAGGGGTCCCAAGAGACCCAGTACTTC.

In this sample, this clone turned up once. CDR3 sequence reads: CASSQSGGPDTQYF. CDR3 coding DNA: TGTGCCAGCAGCCAATCTGGGGGACCAGATACGCAGTATTTT. This chain joins TRBV3-1 (or the pseudogene TRBV3-2) and TRBJ2-3; perhaps D is TRBD1 or TRBD2 (5 bases each). The CDR3 is made up of 14 amino acids. The germline V gene has CDR1 LGHDT and CDR2 YNNKEL (reference sequence). Trimming pared 2 bases from V and 4 bases from J, leaving 10 bases between.

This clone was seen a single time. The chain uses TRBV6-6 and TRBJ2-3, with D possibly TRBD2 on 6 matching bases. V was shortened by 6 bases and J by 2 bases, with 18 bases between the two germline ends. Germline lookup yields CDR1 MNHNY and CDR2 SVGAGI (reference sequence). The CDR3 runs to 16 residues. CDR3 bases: TGTGCCAGCAGACCCTCCGGGACTCTATTCACAGATACGCAGTATTTT. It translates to CASRPSGTLFTDTQYF.

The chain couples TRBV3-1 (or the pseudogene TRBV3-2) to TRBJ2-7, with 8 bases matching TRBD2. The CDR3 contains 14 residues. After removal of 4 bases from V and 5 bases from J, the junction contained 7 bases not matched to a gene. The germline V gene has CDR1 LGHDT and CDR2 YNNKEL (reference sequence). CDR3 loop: CASSLRTSRDEQYF. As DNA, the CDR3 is TGTGCCAGCAGCCTTCGGACTAGCCGCGACGAGCAGTACTTC.

The CDR3 DNA reads as TGCGCCAGCAGCCCCGGGACGGCGAACACCGGGGAGCTGTTTTTT. Its protein product is CASSPGTANTGELFF. The chain carries TRBV5-1 and TRBJ2-2; the D call may be TRBD1 or TRBD2 (5 bases each). CDR1 and CDR2 (germline): SGHRS, YFSETQ. The CDR3 runs to 15 residues. Trimming pared 4 bases from V and 0 bases from J, leaving 10 bases between.

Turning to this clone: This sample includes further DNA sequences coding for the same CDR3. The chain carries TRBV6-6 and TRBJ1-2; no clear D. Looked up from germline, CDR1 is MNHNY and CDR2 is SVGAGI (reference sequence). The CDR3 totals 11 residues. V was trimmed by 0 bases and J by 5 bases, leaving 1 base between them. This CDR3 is CASSYSYGYTF. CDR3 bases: TGTGCCAGCAGTTACTCGTATGGCTACACCTTC.

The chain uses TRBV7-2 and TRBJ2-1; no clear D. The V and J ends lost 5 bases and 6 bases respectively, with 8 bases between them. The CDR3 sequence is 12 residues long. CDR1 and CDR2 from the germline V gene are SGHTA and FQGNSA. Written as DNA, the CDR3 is TGTGCCAGCAGCCTTCCTTCCAATGAGCAGTTCTTC. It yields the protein CASSLPSNEQFF.

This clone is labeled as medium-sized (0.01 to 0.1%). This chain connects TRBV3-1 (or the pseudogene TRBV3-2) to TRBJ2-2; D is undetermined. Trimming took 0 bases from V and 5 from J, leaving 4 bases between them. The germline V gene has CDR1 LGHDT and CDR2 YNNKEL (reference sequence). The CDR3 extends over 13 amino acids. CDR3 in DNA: TGTGCCAGCAGCCAAGATTGGACCGGGGAGCTGTTTTTT. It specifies CASSQDWTGELFF.

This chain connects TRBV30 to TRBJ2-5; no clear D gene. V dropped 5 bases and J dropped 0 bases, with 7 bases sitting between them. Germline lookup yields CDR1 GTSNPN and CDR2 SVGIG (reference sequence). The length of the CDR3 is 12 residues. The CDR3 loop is CAWGRYQETQYF. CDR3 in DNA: TGTGCCTGGGGGCGGTACCAAGAGACCCAGTACTTC.